A single T cell receptor beta chain is shown here with its context. Profiled with immunoSEQ multiplex PCR; TCRdb holds only in-frame clones, not every one. The table lists 2 million to 3 million clones, over 85% of them singletons, with approximately 0.37% in the top ten. These data come from a study of shared clonotypes between healthy human individuals. Each of the donors was a healthy adult who was HIV-negative and had not had a recent acute infection or vaccination. The CDR3 totals 15 residues. Trimming removed 5 bases at V and 5 bases at J, with 16 bases between. Germline V CDR1 and CDR2: MNHEY, SMNVEV (reference sequence).

V and J are TRBV27 and TRBJ1-5; no clear D gene. The sequence was collected from a young man in good health. Some clones in this sample may be carry-over from other donors' samples. What was sequenced was naive CD4+ T cells from PBMCs. The subset is: CD45RA+ positively selected. DNA for the CDR3: TGTGCCAGCAGTCCCCGAGGAGCCGTCGATCAGCCCCAGCATTTT. This codes for CASSPRGAVDQPQHF.